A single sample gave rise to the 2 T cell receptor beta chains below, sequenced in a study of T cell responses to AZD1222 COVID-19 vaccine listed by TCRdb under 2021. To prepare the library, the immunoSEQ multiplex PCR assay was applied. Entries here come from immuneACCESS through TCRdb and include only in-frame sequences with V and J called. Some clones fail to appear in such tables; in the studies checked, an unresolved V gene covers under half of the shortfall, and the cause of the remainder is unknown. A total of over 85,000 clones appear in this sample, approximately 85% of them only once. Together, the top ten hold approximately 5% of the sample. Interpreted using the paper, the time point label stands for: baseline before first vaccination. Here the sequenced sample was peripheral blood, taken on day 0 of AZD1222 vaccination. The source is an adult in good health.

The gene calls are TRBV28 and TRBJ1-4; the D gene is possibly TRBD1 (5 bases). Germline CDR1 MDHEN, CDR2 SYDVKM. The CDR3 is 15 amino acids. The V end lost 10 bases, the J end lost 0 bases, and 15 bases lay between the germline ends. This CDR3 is CATGGGMSTNEKLFF. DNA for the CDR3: TGTGCCACCGGGGGGGGGATGTCAACTAATGAAAAACTGTTTTTT.

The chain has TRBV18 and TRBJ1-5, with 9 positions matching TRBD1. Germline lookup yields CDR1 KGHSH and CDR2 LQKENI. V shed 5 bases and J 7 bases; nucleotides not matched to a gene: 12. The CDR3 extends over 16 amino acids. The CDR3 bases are TGTGCCAGCTCATCGCCCGGGACAGGGACTCGGCAGCCCCAGCATTTT. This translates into CASSSPGTGTRQPQHF.